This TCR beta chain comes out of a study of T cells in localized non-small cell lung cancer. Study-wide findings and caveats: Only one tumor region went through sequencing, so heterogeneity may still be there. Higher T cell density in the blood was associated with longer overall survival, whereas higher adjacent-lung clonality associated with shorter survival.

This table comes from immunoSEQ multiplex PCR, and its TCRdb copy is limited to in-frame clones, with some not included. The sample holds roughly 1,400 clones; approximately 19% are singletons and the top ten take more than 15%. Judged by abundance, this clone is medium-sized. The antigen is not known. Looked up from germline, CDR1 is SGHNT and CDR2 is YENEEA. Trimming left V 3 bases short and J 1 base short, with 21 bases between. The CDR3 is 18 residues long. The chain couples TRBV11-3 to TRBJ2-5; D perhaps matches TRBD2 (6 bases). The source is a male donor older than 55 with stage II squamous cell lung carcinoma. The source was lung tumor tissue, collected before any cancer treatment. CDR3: CASSFPLAAGLSQETQYF. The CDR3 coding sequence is TGTGCCAGCAGCTTCCCGTTGGCAGCGGGCCTATCCCAAGAGACCCAGTACTTC.